This record covers a single T cell receptor beta chain. Its antigen is not known. The CDR3 totals 13 residues. Germline V gives CDR1 SNHLY, CDR2 FYNNEI. Trimming cost V 7 bases and J 4 bases, with 13 bases left between them. PCR employed 60 Vbeta and 13 Jbeta primers. Produced via immunoSEQ multiplex PCR; TCRdb's table is partial and in-frame only. This sample yields approximately 100,000 clones, of which more than 70% are seen a single time; approximately 9.9% belongs to the top ten. The data belong to a study of cytomegalovirus exposure and HLA in healthy donors. General study findings and limits: Exclusion as indistinguishable affected some V segments, including TRBV6-2 and TRBV6-3. Among TCR beta chains, those listed as cytomegalovirus-associated numbered over 150.

The specimen sequenced was PBMCs. The clonotype originates from a man in his late teens or twenties in good health and CMV-seropositive. This sequence joins TRBV2 and TRBJ1-1, with D tentatively TRBD1 (6 bases). The CDR3 DNA follows: TGTGCCAGCAAGGGGGGGTTGGCCACTGAAGCTTTCTTT. The encoded protein is CASKGGLATEAFF. The full variable domain, rest sourced from reference TRBV2 and TRBJ1-1, is EPEVTQTPSHQVTQMGQEVILRCVPISNHLYFYWYRQILGQKVEFLVSFYNNEISEKSEIFDDQFSVERPDGSNFTLKIRSTKLEDSAMYFCASKGGLATEAFFGQGTRLTVV.